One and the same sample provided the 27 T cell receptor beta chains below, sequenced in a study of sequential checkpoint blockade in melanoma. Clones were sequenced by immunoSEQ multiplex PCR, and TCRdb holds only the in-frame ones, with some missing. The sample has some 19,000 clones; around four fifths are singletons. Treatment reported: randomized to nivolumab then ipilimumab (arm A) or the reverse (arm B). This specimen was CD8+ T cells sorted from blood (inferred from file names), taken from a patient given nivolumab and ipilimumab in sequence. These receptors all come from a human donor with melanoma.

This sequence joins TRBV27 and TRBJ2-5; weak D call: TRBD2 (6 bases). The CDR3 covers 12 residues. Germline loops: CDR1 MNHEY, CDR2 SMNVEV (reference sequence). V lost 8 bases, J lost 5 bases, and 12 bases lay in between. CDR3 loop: CASGGLPETQYF. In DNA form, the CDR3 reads TGTGCCAGCGGAGGGCTGCCGGAGACCCAGTACTTC.

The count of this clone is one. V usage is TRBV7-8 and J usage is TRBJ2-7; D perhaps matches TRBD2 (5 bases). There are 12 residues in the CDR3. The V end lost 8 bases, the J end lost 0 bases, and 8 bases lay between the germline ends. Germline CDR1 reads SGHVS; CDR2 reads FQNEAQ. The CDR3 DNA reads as TGTGCCAGCGGTCTAGCCTCCTACGAGCAGTACTTC. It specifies CASGLASYEQYF.

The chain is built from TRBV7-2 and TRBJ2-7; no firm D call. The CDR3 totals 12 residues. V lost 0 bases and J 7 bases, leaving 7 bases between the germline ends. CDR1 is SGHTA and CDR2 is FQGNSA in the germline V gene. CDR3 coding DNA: TGTGCCAGCAGCTTAGCGCCCGGGGAGCAGTACTTC. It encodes CASSLAPGEQYF.

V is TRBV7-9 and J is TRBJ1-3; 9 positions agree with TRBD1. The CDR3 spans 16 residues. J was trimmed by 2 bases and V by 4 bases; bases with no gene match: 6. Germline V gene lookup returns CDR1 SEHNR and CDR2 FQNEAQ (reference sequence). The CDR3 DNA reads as TGTGCCAGCAGCTCACTTGGGACAGGGCCTGGAAACACCATATATTTT. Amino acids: CASSSLGTGPGNTIYF.

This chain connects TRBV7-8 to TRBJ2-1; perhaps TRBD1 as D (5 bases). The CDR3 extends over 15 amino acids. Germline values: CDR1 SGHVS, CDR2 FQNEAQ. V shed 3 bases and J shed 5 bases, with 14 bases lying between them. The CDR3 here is CASSFSGNWNNEQFF. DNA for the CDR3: TGTGCCAGCAGCTTCTCAGGGAATTGGAACAATGAGCAGTTCTTC.

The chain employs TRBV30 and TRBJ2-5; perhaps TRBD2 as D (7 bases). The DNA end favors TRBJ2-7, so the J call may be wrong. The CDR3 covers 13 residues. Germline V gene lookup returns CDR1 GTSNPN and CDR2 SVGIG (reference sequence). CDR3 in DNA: TGTGCCTGGAGTGAAGGGGGGGGGTACGAGCAGTACTTC. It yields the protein CAWSEGGGYEQYF.

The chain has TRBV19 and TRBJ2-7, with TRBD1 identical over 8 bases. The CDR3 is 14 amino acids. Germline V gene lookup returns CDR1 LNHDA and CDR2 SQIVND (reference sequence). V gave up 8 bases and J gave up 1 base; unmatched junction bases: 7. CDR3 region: CASGDRSRSYEQYF. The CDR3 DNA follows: TGTGCCAGTGGGGACAGGAGCCGGTCCTACGAGCAGTACTTC.

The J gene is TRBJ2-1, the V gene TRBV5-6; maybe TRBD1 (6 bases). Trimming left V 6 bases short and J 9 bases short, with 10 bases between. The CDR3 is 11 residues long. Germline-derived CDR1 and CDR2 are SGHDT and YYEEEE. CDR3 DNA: TGTGCCAGCAACACAGGGATTGAGCAGTTCTTC. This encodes CASNTGIEQFF.

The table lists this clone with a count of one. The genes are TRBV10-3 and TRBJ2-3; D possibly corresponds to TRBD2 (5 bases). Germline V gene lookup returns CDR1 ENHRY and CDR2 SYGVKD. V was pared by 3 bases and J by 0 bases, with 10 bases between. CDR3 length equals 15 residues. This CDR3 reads CAISDPGSSTDTQYF. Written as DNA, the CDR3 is TGTGCCATCAGTGACCCGGGGAGTAGCACAGATACGCAGTATTTT.

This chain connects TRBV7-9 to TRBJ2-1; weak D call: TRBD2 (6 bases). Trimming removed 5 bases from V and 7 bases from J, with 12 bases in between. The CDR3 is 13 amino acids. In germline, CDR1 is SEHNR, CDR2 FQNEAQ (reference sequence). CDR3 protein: CASSDSLANEQFF. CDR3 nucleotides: TGTGCCAGCAGCGACTCTCTAGCGAATGAGCAGTTCTTC.

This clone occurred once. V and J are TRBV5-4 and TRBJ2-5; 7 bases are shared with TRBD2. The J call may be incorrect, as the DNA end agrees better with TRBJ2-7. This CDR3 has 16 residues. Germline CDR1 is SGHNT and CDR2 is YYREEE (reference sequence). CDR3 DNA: TGTGCCAGCAGCAAACAACCGGGACTATTAAAAAACGAGCAGTACTTC. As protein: CASSKQPGLLKNEQYF.

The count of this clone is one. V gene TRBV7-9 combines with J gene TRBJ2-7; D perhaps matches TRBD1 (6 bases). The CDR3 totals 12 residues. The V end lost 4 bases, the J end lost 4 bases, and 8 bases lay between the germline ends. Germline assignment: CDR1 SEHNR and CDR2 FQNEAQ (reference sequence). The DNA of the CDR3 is TGTGCCAGCAGCTCCGGACAGTACGAGCAGTACTTC. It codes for CASSSGQYEQYF.

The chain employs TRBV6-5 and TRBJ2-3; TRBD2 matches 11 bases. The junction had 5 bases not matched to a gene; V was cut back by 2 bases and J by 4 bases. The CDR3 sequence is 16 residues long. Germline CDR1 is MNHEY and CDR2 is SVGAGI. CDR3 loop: CASSYGVAGGADTQYF. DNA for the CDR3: TGTGCCAGCAGTTACGGAGTAGCGGGAGGGGCAGATACGCAGTATTTT.

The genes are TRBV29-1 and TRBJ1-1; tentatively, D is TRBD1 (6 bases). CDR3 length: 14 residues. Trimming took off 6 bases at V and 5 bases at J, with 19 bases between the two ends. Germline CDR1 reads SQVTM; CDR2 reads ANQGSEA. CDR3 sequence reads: CSVPARQGRTEAFF. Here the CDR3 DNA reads TGCAGCGTCCCTGCTCGTCAGGGGCGGACTGAAGCTTTCTTT.

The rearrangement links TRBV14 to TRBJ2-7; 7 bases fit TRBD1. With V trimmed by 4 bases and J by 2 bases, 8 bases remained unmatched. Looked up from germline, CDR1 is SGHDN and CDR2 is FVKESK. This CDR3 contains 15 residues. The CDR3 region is CASSPLGQGAYEQYF. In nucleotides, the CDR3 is TGTGCCAGCAGCCCCCTGGGCCAGGGGGCCTACGAGCAGTACTTC.

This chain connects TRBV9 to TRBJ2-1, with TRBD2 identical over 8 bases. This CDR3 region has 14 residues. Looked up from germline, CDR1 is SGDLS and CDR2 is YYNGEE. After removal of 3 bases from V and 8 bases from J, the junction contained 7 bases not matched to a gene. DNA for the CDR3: TGTGCCAGCAGCGGTAGCGGGATAATGGATGAGCAGTTCTTC. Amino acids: CASSGSGIMDEQFF.

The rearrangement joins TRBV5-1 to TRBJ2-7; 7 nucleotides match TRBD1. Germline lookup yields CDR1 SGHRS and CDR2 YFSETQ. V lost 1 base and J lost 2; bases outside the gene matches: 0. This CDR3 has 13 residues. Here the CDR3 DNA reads TGCGCCAGCAGCTTGACAGGGGCCTACGAGCAGTACTTC. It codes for CASSLTGAYEQYF.

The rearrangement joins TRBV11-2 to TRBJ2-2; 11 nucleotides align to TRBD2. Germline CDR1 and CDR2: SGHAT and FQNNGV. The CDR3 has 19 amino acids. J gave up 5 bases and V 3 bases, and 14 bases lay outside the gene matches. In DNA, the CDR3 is TGTGCCAGCAGCTTTCCCGGGACTAGCGGCAGACGAGGGACCGGGGAGCTGTTTTTT. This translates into CASSFPGTSGRRGTGELFF.

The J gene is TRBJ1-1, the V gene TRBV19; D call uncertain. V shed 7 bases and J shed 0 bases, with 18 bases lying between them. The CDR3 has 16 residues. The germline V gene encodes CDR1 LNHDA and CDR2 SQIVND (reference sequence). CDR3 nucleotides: TGTGCCAGTAACACGCCGCGAGGGTTAATGAACACTGAAGCTTTCTTT. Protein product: CASNTPRGLMNTEAFF.

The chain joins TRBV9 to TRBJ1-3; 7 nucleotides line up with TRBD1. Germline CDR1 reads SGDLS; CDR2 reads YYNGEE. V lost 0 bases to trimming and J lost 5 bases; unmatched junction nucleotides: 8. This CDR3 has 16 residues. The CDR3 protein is CASSVEGQGVRNTIYF. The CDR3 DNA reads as TGTGCCAGCAGCGTAGAGGGGCAGGGGGTTCGAAACACCATATATTTT.

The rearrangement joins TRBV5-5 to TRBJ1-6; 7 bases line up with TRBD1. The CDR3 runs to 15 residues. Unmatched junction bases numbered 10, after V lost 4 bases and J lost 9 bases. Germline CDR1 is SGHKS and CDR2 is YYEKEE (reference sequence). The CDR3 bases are TGTGCCAGCAGCACCTATGGACAGGTTACTTCACCCCTCCACTTT. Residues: CASSTYGQVTSPLHF.

The CDR3 sequence: CASRDRSNTEAFF. CDR3 nucleotides: TGTGCCAGCCGCGACAGGTCGAACACTGAAGCTTTCTTT. This sequence joins TRBV6-1 and TRBJ1-1; D is perhaps TRBD1 (6 bases). Germline V gene lookup returns CDR1 MNHNS and CDR2 SASEGT. V lost 8 bases and J 1 base, leaving 11 bases between the germline ends. The CDR3 has 13 residues.

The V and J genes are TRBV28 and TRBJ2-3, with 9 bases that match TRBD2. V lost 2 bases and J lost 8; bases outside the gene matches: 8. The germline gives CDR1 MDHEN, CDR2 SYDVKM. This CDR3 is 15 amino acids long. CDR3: CASSLRAGGGGTQYF. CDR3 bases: TGTGCCAGCAGTTTAAGAGCGGGAGGCGGGGGTACGCAGTATTTT.

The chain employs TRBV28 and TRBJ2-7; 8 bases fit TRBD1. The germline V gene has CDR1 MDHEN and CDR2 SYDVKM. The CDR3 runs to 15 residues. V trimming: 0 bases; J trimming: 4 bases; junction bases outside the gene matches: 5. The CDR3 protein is CASSLWSGGLYEQYF. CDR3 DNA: TGTGCCAGCAGTTTATGGTCAGGGGGCCTTTACGAGCAGTACTTC. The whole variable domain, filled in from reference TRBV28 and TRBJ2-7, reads DVKVTQSSRYLVKRTGEKVFLECVQDMDHENMFWYRQDPGLGLRLIYFSYDVKMKEKGDIPEGYSVSREKKERFSLILESASTNQTSMYLCASSLWSGGLYEQYFGPGTRLTVT.

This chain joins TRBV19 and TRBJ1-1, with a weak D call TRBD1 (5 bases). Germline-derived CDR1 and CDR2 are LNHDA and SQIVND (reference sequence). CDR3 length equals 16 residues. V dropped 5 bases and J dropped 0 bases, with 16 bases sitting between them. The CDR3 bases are TGTGCCAGTAGTCCCTATGGGGCGTACCTGAACACTGAAGCTTTCTTT. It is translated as CASSPYGAYLNTEAFF.

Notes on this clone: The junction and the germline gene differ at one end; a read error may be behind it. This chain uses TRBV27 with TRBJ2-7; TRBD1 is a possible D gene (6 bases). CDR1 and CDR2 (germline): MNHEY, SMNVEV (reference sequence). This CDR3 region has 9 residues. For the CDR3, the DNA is TGTGCCAGCGGCCTAGAGGGGGACTTC. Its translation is CASGLEGDF.

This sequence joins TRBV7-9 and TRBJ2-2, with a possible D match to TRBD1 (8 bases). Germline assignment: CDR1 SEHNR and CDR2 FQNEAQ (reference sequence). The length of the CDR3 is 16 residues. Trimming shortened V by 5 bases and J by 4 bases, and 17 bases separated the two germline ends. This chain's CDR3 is CASSEQGEGGTGELFF. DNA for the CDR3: TGTGCCAGCAGCGAACAGGGGGAGGGTGGCACCGGGGAGCTGTTTTTT. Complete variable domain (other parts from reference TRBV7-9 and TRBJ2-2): DTGVSQNPRHKITKRGQNVTFRCDPISEHNRLYWYRQTLGQGPEFLTYFQNEAQLEKSRLLSDRFSAERPKGSFSTLEIQRTEQGDSAMYLCASSEQGEGGTGELFFGEGSRLTVL.